A few counts support the clone carrying this T cell receptor (beta chain). What it recognizes is unknown. Unique molecular identifiers were used to barcode this TCRbeta library. TCRdb redid the calling of the PCR reads with MiXCR, one entry per CDR3 protein. The sample has under 850,000 distinct CDR3 sequences, 10% to 15% seen once. V was pared by 7 bases and J by 0 bases, with 14 bases between. Germline V gene sequence: CDR1 SGHTA, CDR2 FQGNSA. CDR3 length: 15 residues. The data are from a study of T-cell reconstitution after alpha-beta-depleted transplantation in children. Study-wide results and limits: Day-60 TCRbeta diversity that was high in some patients was derived from surviving recipient T cells and thymic progenitors.

The sequencing here drew on PBMCs, taken before TCRalphabeta/CD19-depleted stem cell transplant. The J gene is TRBJ2-3, the V gene TRBV7-2, with D maybe TRBD2 (5 bases). The sequence came from a girl aged 2 to 9 with congenital amegakaryocytic thrombocytopenia, due to receive a stem cell transplant. The CDR3 reads CASTPVRASTDTQYF. The CDR3 DNA reads as TGTGCCAGCACCCCGGTGAGGGCTAGCACAGATACGCAGTATTTT.